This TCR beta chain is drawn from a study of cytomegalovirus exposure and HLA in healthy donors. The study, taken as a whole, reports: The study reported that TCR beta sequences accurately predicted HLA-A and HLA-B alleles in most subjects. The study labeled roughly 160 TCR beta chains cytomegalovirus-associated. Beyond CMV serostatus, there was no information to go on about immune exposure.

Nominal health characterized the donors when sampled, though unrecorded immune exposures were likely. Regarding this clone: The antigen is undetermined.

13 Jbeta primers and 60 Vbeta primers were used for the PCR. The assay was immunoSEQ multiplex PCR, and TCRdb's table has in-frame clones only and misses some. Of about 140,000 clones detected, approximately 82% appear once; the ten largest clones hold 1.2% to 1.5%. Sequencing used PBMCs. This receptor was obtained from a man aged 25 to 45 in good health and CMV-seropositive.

Here the CDR3 DNA reads TGTGCCAGCAGTTTATTCGCGGGGGCGGGGGCAGGGGAGACCCAGTACTTC. Its translation: CASSLFAGAGAGETQYF. The chain employs TRBV28 and TRBJ2-5, with TRBD2 as a possible D gene (7 bases). Trimming shortened V by 1 base and J by 5 bases, and 20 bases separated the two germline ends. Germline CDR1 reads MDHEN; CDR2 reads SYDVKM. The length of the CDR3 is 17 residues.